This is a list of T cell receptor beta chains from one sample in a study of preoperative IRX-2 immunotherapy in early breast cancer. The data were produced by immunoSEQ multiplex PCR, yet TCRdb's version contains in-frame clones alone and is incomplete. Found here are 25,000 to 30,000 clones, around 80% of them singletons; the top ten hold 6% to 7.5%. This material consisted of lymph node tissue, taken after IRX-2 immunotherapy. The receptors derive from a human donor with breast cancer. Each CDR3 is given with its conserved first and last residue. Each record gives: J gene, clone size, D gene, V gene, CDR3 DNA, CDR3 protein. A D gene is named only where the DNA matches it firmly. Part of the rows lack a size; the others show once, few, many or a class for expanded clones.

J gene: TRBJ2-1
clone size: NA
D gene: NA
V gene: TRBV1
CDR3 DNA: TGCGCCAGCAGCCAAGATCCCGGGCAGAGCGGGATGTCCTACAATGAGCAGTTCTTC
CDR3 protein: CASSQDPGQSGMSYNEQFF

J gene: TRBJ1-2
clone size: NA
D gene: NA
V gene: TRBV11-3
CDR3 DNA: TGTGCCAGCAGTCTGAACAGCGGCAATAACTATGGCTACACCTTC
CDR3 protein: CASSLNSGNNYGYTF

J gene: TRBJ2-7
clone size: NA
D gene: TRBD2
V gene: TRBV30
CDR3 DNA: TGTGCCTGGAGTCTACTAGCGGGAGCCTACGAGCAGTACTTC
CDR3 protein: CAWSLLAGAYEQYF

J gene: TRBJ2-7
clone size: NA
D gene: NA
V gene: TRBV6-8
CDR3 DNA: TGTGCCAGCAGTTACAAGGATTACTACGAGCAGTACTTC
CDR3 protein: CASSYKDYYEQYF

J gene: TRBJ2-2
clone size: NA
D gene: NA
V gene: TRBV11-3
CDR3 DNA: TGTGCCAGCAGTCGCCTTTGGGGAGACACCGGGGAGCTGTTTTTT
CDR3 protein: CASSRLWGDTGELFF

J gene: TRBJ1-2
clone size: NA
D gene: NA
V gene: TRBV6-4
CDR3 DNA: TGTGCCATCAGTGAGAACTATGGCTACACCTTC
CDR3 protein: CAISENYGYTF

J gene: TRBJ1-1
clone size: once
D gene: TRBD1
V gene: TRBV11-3
CDR3 DNA: TGTGCCAGCAGCCCTAGGGACAGGCCCCTCTCGGGGACTGAAGCTTTCTTT
CDR3 protein: CASSPRDRPLSGTEAFF

J gene: TRBJ2-7
clone size: NA
D gene: TRBD2
V gene: TRBV10-2
CDR3 DNA: TGCGCCAGCAGTGCGAGCGGGAGATACGAGCAGTACTTC
CDR3 protein: CASSASGRYEQYF

J gene: TRBJ2-7
clone size: NA
D gene: TRBD2
V gene: TRBV6-8
CDR3 DNA: TGTGCCAGCAGCCAAGGGACTAGCGGCGACTACGAGCAGTACTTC
CDR3 protein: CASSQGTSGDYEQYF

J gene: TRBJ1-5
clone size: few
D gene: NA
V gene: TRBV2
CDR3 DNA: TGTGCCAGCAGTGATGGACAGTCAAATCAGCCCCAGCATTTT
CDR3 protein: CASSDGQSNQPQHF

J gene: TRBJ1-5
clone size: NA
D gene: TRBD1
V gene: TRBV18
CDR3 DNA: TGTGCCAGCTCACCAACGACAGGGGGTTTGCAGCCCCAGCATTTT
CDR3 protein: CASSPTTGGLQPQHF

J gene: TRBJ1-1
clone size: NA
D gene: NA
V gene: TRBV6-8
CDR3 DNA: TGTGCCAGCAGGACCGGGACTGATCGTATGAACACTGAAGCTTTCTTT
CDR3 protein: CASRTGTDRMNTEAFF

J gene: TRBJ1-2
clone size: few
D gene: TRBD1
V gene: TRBV19
CDR3 DNA: TGTGCCAGTAGAGAACAGGGGGGAAATAATGGCTACACCTTC
CDR3 protein: CASREQGGNNGYTF

J gene: TRBJ2-2
clone size: NA
D gene: NA
V gene: TRBV19
CDR3 DNA: TGTGCCAGTAGCGGTCAGGTCAAAACCGGGGAGCTGTTTTTT
CDR3 protein: CASSGQVKTGELFF

J gene: TRBJ1-2
clone size: NA
D gene: NA
V gene: TRBV18
CDR3 DNA: TGTGCCAGCTCACCACTCCCAGGAACTAACTATGGCTACACCTTC
CDR3 protein: CASSPLPGTNYGYTF

J gene: TRBJ2-5
clone size: once
D gene: NA
V gene: TRBV23-1
CDR3 DNA: TGCGCCAGCAGCAGCAGGGTTCAAGAGACCCAGTACTTC
CDR3 protein: CASSSRVQETQYF

J gene: TRBJ1-2
clone size: few
D gene: NA
V gene: TRBV7-2
CDR3 DNA: TGTGCAACCCCCCCGGGTGACTCCTATGGCTACACCTTC
CDR3 protein: CATPPGDSYGYTF

J gene: TRBJ1-3
clone size: few
D gene: NA
V gene: TRBV6-8
CDR3 DNA: TGTGCCAGCAGTTACTCGATGGGGGCCGGAAACACCATATATTTT
CDR3 protein: CASSYSMGAGNTIYF

J gene: TRBJ1-3
clone size: few
D gene: TRBD1
V gene: TRBV11-3
CDR3 DNA: TGTGCCAGCAGCTCGACAGGGGGACTCACTGGAAACACCATATATTTT
CDR3 protein: CASSSTGGLTGNTIYF

J gene: TRBJ1-2
clone size: NA
D gene: NA
V gene: TRBV7-4
CDR3 DNA: TGTGCCAGCAGCTTAGCGGGAGGAGGTGGCTACACCTTC
CDR3 protein: CASSLAGGGGYTF

J gene: TRBJ2-1
clone size: once
D gene: NA
V gene: TRBV11-3
CDR3 DNA: TGTGCCAGCAGCTTAGGGGGGAGTGCCAATGAGCAGTTCTTC
CDR3 protein: CASSLGGSANEQFF

J gene: TRBJ1-5
clone size: once
D gene: NA
V gene: TRBV19
CDR3 DNA: TGTGCCAGTAGTATAGATGGTCCTAGGCAGCCCCAGCATTTT
CDR3 protein: CASSIDGPRQPQHF

J gene: TRBJ1-4
clone size: NA
D gene: NA
V gene: TRBV15
CDR3 DNA: TGTGCCACCTCCCCGCCTTGGGCCCTGAGTTGGGCAACTAATGAAAAACTGTTTTTT
CDR3 protein: CATSPPWALSWATNEKLFF

J gene: TRBJ1-2
clone size: NA
D gene: NA
V gene: TRBV15
CDR3 DNA: TGTGCCACCAGCCACCGGGACACCGGAGATGAGGGCTACACCTTC
CDR3 protein: CATSHRDTGDEGYTF

J gene: TRBJ2-3
clone size: NA
D gene: NA
V gene: TRBV5-1
CDR3 DNA: TGCGCCAGCAGCTTGGCCGACGGACAGTCAGATACGCAGTATTTT
CDR3 protein: CASSLADGQSDTQYF

J gene: TRBJ2-3
clone size: NA
D gene: NA
V gene: TRBV11-3
CDR3 DNA: TGTGCCAGCACCTCAAGGGGGGCCAACACAGATACGCAGTATTTT
CDR3 protein: CASTSRGANTDTQYF

J gene: TRBJ2-1
clone size: NA
D gene: NA
V gene: TRBV23-1
CDR3 DNA: TGCGCCAGCAGCTTGGGTCAGGGGAATGAGCAGTTCTTC
CDR3 protein: CASSLGQGNEQFF

J gene: TRBJ1-1
clone size: NA
D gene: NA
V gene: TRBV23-1
CDR3 DNA: TGCGCCAGCAGCCAAGATATCAGGAACACTGAAGCTTTCTTT
CDR3 protein: CASSQDIRNTEAFF

J gene: TRBJ2-2
clone size: NA
D gene: NA
V gene: TRBV11-3
CDR3 DNA: TGTGCCAGCAGCCAAGTGGGGTACACCGGGGAGCTGTTTTTT
CDR3 protein: CASSQVGYTGELFF

J gene: TRBJ1-4
clone size: NA
D gene: NA
V gene: TRBV22-1
CDR3 DNA: TGTGCCAGCAGTAGGACGAACCAATTAAACGAAAAACTGTTTTTT
CDR3 protein: CASSRTNQLNEKLFF

J gene: TRBJ1-2
clone size: NA
D gene: TRBD1
V gene: TRBV5-1
CDR3 DNA: TGCGCCAGCAGCTTGGATGCAGGGGGCGTCCGTGGCTACACCTTC
CDR3 protein: CASSLDAGGVRGYTF

J gene: TRBJ1-1
clone size: NA
D gene: NA
V gene: TRBV30
CDR3 DNA: TGTGCCTGGAGTCGGGGGATGAACACTGAAGCTTTCTTT
CDR3 protein: CAWSRGMNTEAFF

J gene: TRBJ1-1
clone size: once
D gene: NA
V gene: TRBV30
CDR3 DNA: TGTGCCTGGAGTGTGGCAAGAACTGAAGCTTTCTTT
CDR3 protein: CAWSVARTEAFF

J gene: TRBJ2-7
clone size: few
D gene: TRBD2
V gene: TRBV11-3
CDR3 DNA: TGTGCCAGCAGCTTAGATGGGACTAGTTCCTACGAGCAGTACTTC
CDR3 protein: CASSLDGTSSYEQYF

J gene: TRBJ2-1
clone size: NA
D gene: TRBD2
V gene: TRBV5-1
CDR3 DNA: TGCGCCAGCAGCTTTAAGGAGACTAGCGGAACTTGGCCTGACAATGAGCAGTTCTTC
CDR3 protein: CASSFKETSGTWPDNEQFF

J gene: TRBJ1-3
clone size: NA
D gene: NA
V gene: TRBV19
CDR3 DNA: TGTGCCAGTAGTACGGACAGAAGATCAAGCACCATATATTTT
CDR3 protein: CASSTDRRSSTIYF

J gene: TRBJ1-2
clone size: NA
D gene: TRBD1
V gene: TRBV6-7
CDR3 DNA: TGTGCCACCCGACAAGACGGGACAGGCCTAGGCTATGGCTACACCTTC
CDR3 protein: CATRQDGTGLGYGYTF

J gene: TRBJ2-7
clone size: NA
D gene: NA
V gene: TRBV28
CDR3 DNA: TGTGCCAGCAGCTCCCCCGGTATATCAGCCTACGAGCAGTACTTC
CDR3 protein: CASSSPGISAYEQYF

J gene: TRBJ2-3
clone size: NA
D gene: TRBD2
V gene: TRBV11-3
CDR3 DNA: TGTGCCAGCAGCTCATACCCGGGACTAGCGGGAGGGCCAGGAGATACGCAGTATTTT
CDR3 protein: CASSSYPGLAGGPGDTQYF

J gene: TRBJ1-1
clone size: few
D gene: NA
V gene: TRBV11-3
CDR3 DNA: TGTGCCAGCAGCTTAGGTCCGAGTAGGGTGAACACTGAAGCTTTCTTT
CDR3 protein: CASSLGPSRVNTEAFF

J gene: TRBJ2-3
clone size: NA
D gene: TRBD2
V gene: TRBV19
CDR3 DNA: TGTGCCACTCCGACGACTAGCGGGAGGGATACGCAGTATTTT
CDR3 protein: CATPTTSGRDTQYF

J gene: TRBJ2-1
clone size: NA
D gene: NA
V gene: TRBV29-1
CDR3 DNA: TGCAGCTTGAGGGGGCAGGGGGGCTCCTACAATGAGCAGTTCTTC
CDR3 protein: CSLRGQGGSYNEQFF

J gene: TRBJ2-1
clone size: NA
D gene: TRBD2
V gene: TRBV19
CDR3 DNA: TGTGCCAGTAGTATCCCGACTAGCGGGAGGGCGCGAGAGCAGTTCTTC
CDR3 protein: CASSIPTSGRAREQFF

J gene: TRBJ1-4
clone size: NA
D gene: NA
V gene: TRBV14
CDR3 DNA: TGTGCCAGCAGCCAACGGGCGACCCGAGGGGAAAAACTGTTTTTT
CDR3 protein: CASSQRATRGEKLFF